The present T cell receptor beta chain was sequenced within a study of prognosis after radiotherapy for stage I lung cancer (dated by TCRdb to the early 2020s). With respect to the entire study: Between April 2018 and 2019, more than 15 stage I NSCLC patients were enrolled in Nanjing, China. Image-guided IMRT or VMAT was used to deliver SBRT in 3 to 5 fractions at a biologically effective dose of at least 100 Gy. The cohort was made up of about a dozen men and about 6 women, with a median age of 74.5 years and an age range of roughly 50 to 85 years. Oligometastatic NSCLC after surgical resection of the primary tumor was present in roughly five patients, while newly diagnosed primary stage I lung tumors were present in over eleven. All patients were considered medically inoperable, owing to comorbidities in approximately twelve and refusal of surgery in seven or eight. Concurrent therapy was not administered to any patient alongside SBRT. The study sequenced approximately 40 blood samples from about 20 patients, one before and one after SBRT per patient. About 20% of the 19 patients developed distant metastases after SBRT, at a median of around seven months; the other 15 showed no significant progression. Tumor histology was squamous cell carcinoma in about 7 patients and adenocarcinoma in twelve. Peripheral blood TCR beta repertoires were profiled in stage I NSCLC patients before and after stereotactic body radiotherapy, and the study then linked these repertoires to distant failure. Results and caveats for the whole study, not just this receptor: Differences by metastasis status were reportedly seen in TRBV and TRBJ usage frequencies, involving two V genes at baseline and, after SBRT, nine or ten V genes and two J genes. After SBRT, the count of unique TCR clones dropped from a median of roughly 9,400 beforehand to nearly 7,000 afterward (Wilcoxon paired P=0.011). No adjustment for multiple comparisons was applied to any of the reported P values. Post-SBRT Shannon entropy and its change from baseline were lower in patients who developed distant metastases; baseline Shannon entropy was not associated with metastases. No determination of tumor specificity was made for expanded TCR clones. The small cohort and short follow-up limited the study, so independent validation of the findings is needed.

No patient had a history of other malignancies or prior chemotherapy or radiotherapy, and all had node-negative disease on CT and PET/CT. At each of two time points, about 6.3 milliliters of peripheral venous blood were collected in EDTA tubes. Ficoll-Paque Plus density-gradient centrifugation was used to isolate PBMCs. Immediately after collection, samples were stored at -80 degrees C until analysis. This clonotype came up many times. No cognate antigen has been identified for it. A read error may account for a junction end that differs from germline. Two rounds of multiplex PCR were performed to amplify the TCR beta CDR3 region from genomic DNA. The first PCR round used primers specific to each TRBV and TRBJ gene, with sequences filed in Chinese patent CN105087789A. Universal primers were used in the second round of PCR. The Roche High Pure PCR Template Preparation Kit was used to extract genomic DNA from the frozen PBMCs. An Illumina HiSeq 3000 was used to sequence the libraries paired-end with 151 bp reads. Turning to the authors' computational methods: Raw reads lacking the multiplex PCR primer sequences were removed with CutAdapt. PEAR was used to merge high-quality paired reads into contigs. By alignment to reference sequences, MiXCR assigned TRB V, D and J gene segments to each contig. CDR3 sequences were clustered by base quality and sequence similarity to remove sequencing errors. Shannon entropy, normalized by the natural log of the productive TCR sequence number, served as the measure of diversity. Clonality was defined as one minus Shannon entropy divided by the natural log of the number of unique clonotypes. Progression-free survival cut-offs for repertoire metrics were chosen using the Youden index of ROC curves, with analyses run in R 3.5.3. TCRdb reprocessed the public reads (quality trimming at Q25 with fastp, clone calling with MiXCR) and kept in-frame beta chains. Records with the same CDR3 protein are collapsed into one entry carrying the most frequent genes and DNA. Clone size and V and J calls follow TCRdb, not the original study. This sample is represented by approximately 20,000 distinct CDR3 sequences; over 25% of them were singletons. The top ten hold 22% of the sample.

The CDR3 spans 15 residues, from the cysteine through the phenylalanine. Solely the CDR3 DNA is kept, with 45 bases framed from the first base. From the germline V gene (reference sequence), CDR1 is SSHAT and CDR2 is FNYEAQ. The sequences come from PBMCs, collected before or after stereotactic body radiation therapy (not recorded which). The receptor comes from a donor over 45 with non-small cell lung cancer. In this chain, TRBV7-7 is recombined with TRBJ2-7; 7 junctional bases match TRBD2. At the DNA level, the sequence is TGTGCTAGCAGCTTAGCTGCAGGGACTACCTACGAGCAGTACTTC. Its translation is CASSLAAGTTYEQYF.